Below are 8 T cell receptor beta chains sequenced from a single sample in a study of T cell responses to AZD1222 COVID-19 vaccine. Produced via immunoSEQ multiplex PCR; TCRdb's table is partial and in-frame only. The sample yields 210,000 or so clones, under 95% seen once. The sample in question was peripheral blood, obtained on day 0 of MenACWY control vaccination. These receptors were taken from an adult in good health.

This clone was found a few times. The V gene is TRBV4-1, the J gene TRBJ1-4; TRBD1 is a possible D gene (6 bases). Trimming removed 4 bases at V and 4 bases at J, with 19 bases between. Germline V gives CDR1 MGHRA, CDR2 YSYEKL. The CDR3 length is 17 residues. In DNA, the CDR3 is TGCGCCAGCAGCCCGATACTTAGACAGGACCTTAATGAAAAACTGTTTTTT. This translates into CASSPILRQDLNEKLFF.

This sequence joins TRBV10-3 and TRBJ2-3, with D perhaps TRBD1 or TRBD2 (5 bases each). Per the germline V gene, CDR1 is ENHRY and CDR2 is SYGVKD. V shed 10 bases and J shed 10 bases, with 21 bases lying between them. The CDR3 is 13 amino acids. For the CDR3, the DNA is TGTGCCAGGCCGAGGGGCTCTAGTTCCCCGCAGTATTTT. Its protein product is CARPRGSSSPQYF.

The rearrangement uses TRBV7-2 and TRBJ2-5; 7 positions match TRBD2. CDR1 and CDR2 (germline): SGHTA, FQGNSA. CDR3 length equals 15 residues. Losses at the gene ends were 2 bases for V and 4 bases for J; bases not matched to a gene: 7. This chain's CDR3 is CASSLFGLVTETQYF. Written as DNA, the CDR3 is TGTGCCAGCAGCTTATTCGGACTAGTGACAGAGACCCAGTACTTC.

As concerns this clone: The same CDR3 can be traced to other DNA sequences in this sample. The genes are TRBV18 and TRBJ1-5; no clear D gene. The germline V and J ends were trimmed by 3 bases and 4 bases, with 7 bases remaining between them. In germline, CDR1 is KGHSH, CDR2 LQKENI. The CDR3 is 13 residues long. CDR3 amino acids: CASSPSGNQPQHF. The DNA for the CDR3 is TGTGCCAGCTCACCGTCCGGGAATCAGCCCCAGCATTTT.

V usage is TRBV28 and J usage is TRBJ2-7; 9 bases match TRBD1. This CDR3 has 15 amino acids. The V gene end was trimmed by 5 bases and the J gene end by 6 bases; junction bases not matched to a gene: 11. Germline values: CDR1 MDHEN, CDR2 SYDVKM. CDR3 in DNA: TGTGCCAGCAGTCCCCTGGGACAGGGTTCGGCCGAGCAGTACTTC. It translates to CASSPLGQGSAEQYF.

In DNA form, the CDR3 reads TGTGCCAGCACCGAGACAGTGCAGGGATATGGCTACACCTTC. Protein: CASTETVQGYGYTF. This sequence joins TRBV7-2 and TRBJ1-2; a weak D match, TRBD1 (5 bases). V lost 7 bases and J lost 5, with 17 bases in between. The CDR3 runs to 14 residues. The germline V gene has CDR1 SGHTA and CDR2 FQGNSA.

A note on this clone: The sample carries other DNA sequences with the same CDR3. V usage is TRBV12-3 or TRBV12-4 and J usage is TRBJ1-5; D may be TRBD1 (5 bases). This CDR3 contains 12 residues. V lost 2 bases and J lost 7, with 6 bases in between. The CDR3 DNA reads TGTGCCAGCAGTTTACAGGGACAGCCCCAGCATTTT. This encodes CASSLQGQPQHF.

The rearrangement uses TRBV10-1 and TRBJ1-5; D gene ambiguous. There are 16 residues in the CDR3. Trimming left V 6 bases short and J 0 bases short, with 15 bases between. Per germline, CDR1 WNHNN and CDR2 SYGVQD (reference sequence). DNA for the CDR3: TGCGCCAGCAGGGACCCGAGCCACAATAGCAATCAGCCCCAGCATTTT. It codes for CASRDPSHNSNQPQHF.